Below, one TCR beta chain is given with its context. This sample stems from a study of cytomegalovirus exposure and HLA in healthy donors. CDR3 length: 14 residues. Germline V gene lookup returns CDR1 MDHEN and CDR2 SYDVKM. Between the trimmed V and J ends, which lost 5 bases and 2 bases, there was a span of 10 bases. PCR primers comprised 60 Vbeta and 13 Jbeta primers. Libraries were prepared by immunoSEQ multiplex PCR; TCRdb keeps only in-frame clonotypes and omits some of them. Its table lists just under 65,000 clones. The TCR sequence derives from a boy under 18 in good health and CMV-seronegative. The chain combines TRBV28 with TRBJ1-5, with a tentative D call TRBD1 (6 bases). Input material: PBMCs. CDR3 sequence (DNA): TGTGCCAGCAGTCTGACAGGTGGCAATCAGCCCCAGCATTTT. Its translation: CASSLTGGNQPQHF.